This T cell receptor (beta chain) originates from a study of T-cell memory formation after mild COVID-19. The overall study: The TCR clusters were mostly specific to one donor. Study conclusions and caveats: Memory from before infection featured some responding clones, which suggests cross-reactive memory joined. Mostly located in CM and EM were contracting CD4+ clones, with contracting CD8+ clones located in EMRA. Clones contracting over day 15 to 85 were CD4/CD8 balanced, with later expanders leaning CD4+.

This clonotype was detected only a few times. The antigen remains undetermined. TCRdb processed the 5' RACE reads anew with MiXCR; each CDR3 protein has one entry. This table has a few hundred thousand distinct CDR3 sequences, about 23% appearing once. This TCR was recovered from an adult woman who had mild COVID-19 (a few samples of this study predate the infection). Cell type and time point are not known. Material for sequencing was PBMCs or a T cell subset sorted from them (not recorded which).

CDR3 DNA sequence: TGTGCCAGCAGTTTAGCGGGAGTAGGTAATAACGAGCAGTACTTC. This sequence encodes CASSLAGVGNNEQYF. The V and J genes are TRBV12-3 or TRBV12-4 and TRBJ2-7; D perhaps matches TRBD2 (5 bases). CDR3 length: 15 amino acids. V lost 0 bases, J lost 5 bases, and 14 bases lay in between.